This T cell receptor (beta chain) emerged from a study of T cell repertoires in cytomegalovirus infection. Study-wide background: CMV epitopes that were recently identified and HLA-C-restricted were used alongside well-studied HLA-B-restricted ones. A matching HLA type, together with CMV infection, was signaled by public TCR beta signatures. Study findings and constraints: CMV-specific TCR beta clonotypes restricted by HLA-C were the ones dominating the ex vivo response. People with CMV and the relevant HLA were identified by cumulative public TCR beta family frequency.

The trim removed 6 bases at V and 6 bases at J, leaving 10 bases unmatched. Germline CDR1 is LGHNT and CDR2 is FRNRAP. The CDR3 covers 15 residues. One entry per CDR3 protein results from TCRdb running MiXCR on the reads. The repertoire holds fewer than 950,000 distinct CDR3 sequences, with approximately 30% as singletons. This clonotype appeared a few times. The antigen is not known. The clonotype comes from a human donor in good health (CMV status not recorded). Some clones in this sample may be carry-over from other donors' samples. The chain joins TRBV12-5 to TRBJ2-2, with 7 bases identical to TRBD1. Source: cultured CD8+ T cells from PBMCs, taken from culture after CMV antigen stimulation. CDR3 in DNA: TGTGCTAGTGGCAAACAGGGGAGCCACCCCGGGGAGCTGTTTTTT. This codes for CASGKQGSHPGELFF.